The rows below give T cell receptor beta chains drawn from one sample of a study of cytomegalovirus exposure and HLA in healthy donors. TCRdb keeps only in-frame clones here, not all; method: immunoSEQ multiplex PCR. The sample lists 160,000 or so clones, roughly four fifths occurring once. What was sequenced was PBMCs. These receptor sequences come from a man in his fifties or sixties in good health and CMV-seropositive. Each CDR3 is given with its conserved first and last residue.

j_call	v_call	cdr3_aa
TRBJ2-7	TRBV11-1	CASSLTSLPSRYEQYF
TRBJ1-1	TRBV6-6	CASSYSGTGVTFF
TRBJ2-7	TRBV27	CASSLVAGRTYEQYF
TRBJ1-1	TRBV6-5	CASSYIAGLGTEAFF
TRBJ2-7	TRBV5-4	CASSRGGGWTSYEQYF
TRBJ2-3	TRBV7-8	CASRPASGNTDTQYF
TRBJ2-3	TRBV6-6	CASRGFGTGKADTQYF
TRBJ1-5	TRBV6-5	CASGGRKGNQPQHF
TRBJ1-2	TRBV2	CASSDRFNYGYTF
TRBJ1-2	TRBV7-7	CASSPLRGASYGYTF
TRBJ2-3	TRBV6-5	CASSQIMGGTQYF
TRBJ2-7	TRBV9	CASSAGLAGDEQYF
TRBJ1-2	TRBV20-1	CSARTGYGYTF
TRBJ1-2	TRBV7-9	CASSLGTGGYGYTF
TRBJ2-3	TRBV5-1	CASSPGTSGRGDTQYF
TRBJ2-1	TRBV11-3	CASSLGGSYNEQFF
TRBJ2-5	TRBV5-4	CASSLTAQYQETQYF
TRBJ1-6	TRBV6-5	CASSYVQAPSSPLHF
TRBJ2-7	TRBV28	CASSCRLAGKWRQYF
TRBJ2-7	TRBV7-9	CASSLAGGDTYEQYF
TRBJ1-1	TRBV30	CAWSLHGGTEAFF
TRBJ1-5	TRBV28	CASSLWGSHSNQPQHF
TRBJ1-1	TRBV28	CASTPPGQRGTEAFF
TRBJ2-6	TRBV10-3	CAISATTSGGLSGANVLTF
TRBJ1-2	TRBV30	CAWSGDRSYTF
TRBJ1-4	TRBV5-4	CASSPGQMNEKLFF
-	TRBV5-6	CASSSFDSYEQYF
TRBJ2-2	TRBV4-2	CASSPSRTGGAGELFF
TRBJ2-6	TRBV27	CASRSGLAAGANVLTF
TRBJ1-5	TRBV4-1	CASSQDDTGDQPQHF
TRBJ2-1	TRBV10-3	CAISDGSAAHEQFF
TRBJ2-1	TRBV5-1	CASSWSGGAYNEQFF
TRBJ1-3	TRBV28	CASSLQGASGNTIYF
TRBJ1-3	TRBV9	CASSVAGTPLPGNTIYF
TRBJ1-6	TRBV6-1	CASSEDLGIPNSPLHF
TRBJ2-1	TRBV6-5	CASRSPGTAINEQFF
TRBJ2-1	TRBV5-1	CASSLTGGKRGEQFF
TRBJ2-6	TRBV27	CASSRGKLSGANVLTF
TRBJ1-2	TRBV6-5	CASRPGQGYGYTF
TRBJ2-1	TRBV9	CASSVEASGYNEQFF
TRBJ2-5	TRBV7-9	CASRSNREGETQYF
TRBJ2-7	TRBV5-1	CASSLTSGSYEQYF